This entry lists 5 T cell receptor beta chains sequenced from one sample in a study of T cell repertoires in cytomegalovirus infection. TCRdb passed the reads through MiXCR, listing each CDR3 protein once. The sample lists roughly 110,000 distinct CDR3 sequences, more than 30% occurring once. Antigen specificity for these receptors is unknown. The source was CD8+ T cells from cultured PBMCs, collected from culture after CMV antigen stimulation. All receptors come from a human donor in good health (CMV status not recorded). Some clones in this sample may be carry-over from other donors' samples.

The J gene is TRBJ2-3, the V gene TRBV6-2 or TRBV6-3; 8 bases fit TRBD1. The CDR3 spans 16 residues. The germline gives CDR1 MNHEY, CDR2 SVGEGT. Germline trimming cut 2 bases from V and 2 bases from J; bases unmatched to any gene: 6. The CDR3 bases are TGTGCCAGCAGTTACCTGGGCCAGGGGGCCACAGATACGCAGTATTTT. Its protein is CASSYLGQGATDTQYF.

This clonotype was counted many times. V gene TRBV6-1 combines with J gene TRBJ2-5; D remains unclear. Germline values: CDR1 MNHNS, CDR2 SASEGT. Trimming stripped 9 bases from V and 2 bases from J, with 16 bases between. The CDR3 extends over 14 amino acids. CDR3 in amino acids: CASGVGQAQETQYF. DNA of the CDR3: TGTGCCAGTGGGGTTGGGCAGGCACAAGAGACCCAGTACTTC.

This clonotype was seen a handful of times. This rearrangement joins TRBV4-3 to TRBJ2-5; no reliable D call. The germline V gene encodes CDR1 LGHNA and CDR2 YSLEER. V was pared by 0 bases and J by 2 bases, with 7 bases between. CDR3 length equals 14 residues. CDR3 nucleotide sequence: TGCGCCAGCAGCCAAGATTGGGTTCAAGAGACCCAGTACTTC. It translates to CASSQDWVQETQYF.

As DNA, the CDR3 is TGTGCCAGCAGCTTAAGATTTGAGGCAGGGTACAATGAGCAGTTCTTC. This translates into CASSLRFEAGYNEQFF. V usage is TRBV7-2 and J usage is TRBJ2-1; D may be TRBD1 (5 bases). CDR3 length: 16 amino acids. V was cut by 2 bases and J by 4 bases, with 15 bases left in between. Looked up from germline, CDR1 is SGHTA and CDR2 is FQGNSA.

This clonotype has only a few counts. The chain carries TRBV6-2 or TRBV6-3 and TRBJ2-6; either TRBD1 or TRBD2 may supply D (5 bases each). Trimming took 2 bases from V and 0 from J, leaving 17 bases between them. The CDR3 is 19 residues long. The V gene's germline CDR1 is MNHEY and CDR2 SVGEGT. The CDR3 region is CASSYPIRDGASGANVLTF. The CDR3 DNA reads TGTGCCAGCAGTTACCCTATACGGGACGGCGCCTCTGGGGCCAACGTCCTGACTTTC.